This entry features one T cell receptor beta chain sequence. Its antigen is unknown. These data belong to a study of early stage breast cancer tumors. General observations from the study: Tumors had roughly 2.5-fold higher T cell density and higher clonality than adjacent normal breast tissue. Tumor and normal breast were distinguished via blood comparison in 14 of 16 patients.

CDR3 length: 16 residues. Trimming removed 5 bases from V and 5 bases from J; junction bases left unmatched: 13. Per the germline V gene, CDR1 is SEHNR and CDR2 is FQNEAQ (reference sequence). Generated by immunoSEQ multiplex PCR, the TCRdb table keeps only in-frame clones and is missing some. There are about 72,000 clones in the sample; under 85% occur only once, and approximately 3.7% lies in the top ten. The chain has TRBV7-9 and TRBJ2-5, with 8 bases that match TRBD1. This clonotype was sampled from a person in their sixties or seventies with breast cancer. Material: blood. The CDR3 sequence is CASSPRFQGAGETQYF. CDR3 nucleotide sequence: TGTGCCAGCAGCCCCCGCTTTCAGGGGGCGGGGGAGACCCAGTACTTC.